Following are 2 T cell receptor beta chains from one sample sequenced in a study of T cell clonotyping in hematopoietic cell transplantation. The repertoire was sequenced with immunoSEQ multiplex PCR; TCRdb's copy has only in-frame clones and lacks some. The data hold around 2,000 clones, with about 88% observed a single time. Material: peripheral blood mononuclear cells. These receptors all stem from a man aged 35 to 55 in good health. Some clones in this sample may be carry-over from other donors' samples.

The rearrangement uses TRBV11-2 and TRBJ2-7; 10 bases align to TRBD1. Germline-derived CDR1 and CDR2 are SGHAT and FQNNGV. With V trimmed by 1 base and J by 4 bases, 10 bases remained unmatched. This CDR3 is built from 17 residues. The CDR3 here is CASSLASSRDRGYEQYF. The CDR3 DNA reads TGTGCCAGCAGCTTAGCCTCTTCCCGGGACAGGGGTTACGAGCAGTACTTC.

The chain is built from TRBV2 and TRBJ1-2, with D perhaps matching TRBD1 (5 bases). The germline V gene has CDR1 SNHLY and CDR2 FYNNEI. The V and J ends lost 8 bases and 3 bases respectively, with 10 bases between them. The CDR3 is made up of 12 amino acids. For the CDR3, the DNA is TGTGCCAGCGGGACGGATTACTATGGCTACACCTTC. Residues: CASGTDYYGYTF.